The 7 T cell receptor beta chains reported below all come from one sample, sequenced in a study of shared clonotypes between healthy human individuals (dated by TCRdb to the early 2020s). For the CD8 naive samples, CD45RO-negative cells were positively selected for CCR7, yielding a CD45RA+CCR7+ population from which TemRA cells were excluded. Receptor libraries were prepared by the immunoSEQ multiplex PCR assay. Drawn from immuneACCESS, this table holds only the in-frame rearrangements with V and J called that TCRdb kept. Clones are partly lost; checked studies trace under half to an unresolved V gene and leave the rest unexplained. The sample yields approximately 1.9 million clones; 80% to 95% were counted once. The top ten hold about 1.7% of the sample. Sequencing was performed on naive CD8+ T cells from PBMCs. This specimen's cell subset or site label, per the study, means: CD45RA+CCR7+. The receptors here all came from a young man in good health. Some clones in this sample may be carry-over from other donors' samples.

V is TRBV7-9 and J is TRBJ2-2; 13 positions match TRBD2. V lost 1 base, J lost 6 bases, and 8 bases stayed unmatched. The germline CDR1 and CDR2 sequences are SEHNR and FQNEAQ (reference sequence). This CDR3 is built from 18 residues. The CDR3 coding sequence is TGTGCCAGCAGCTTAGGATACGGACTAGCGGGAGTTGCCGGGGAGCTGTTTTTT. As protein: CASSLGYGLAGVAGELFF.

This clone was seen only once. This chain links TRBV6-5 with TRBJ2-1, with D hard to call. V shed 2 bases and J shed 8 bases, with 10 bases lying between them. Germline loops: CDR1 MNHEY, CDR2 SVGAGI. The CDR3 has 13 amino acids. CDR3 DNA sequence: TGTGCCAGCAGTTACGGAATAGGCGATGAGCAGTTCTTC. Protein: CASSYGIGDEQFF.

The rearrangement joins TRBV7-9 to TRBJ1-5, with D uncertain. The germline gives CDR1 SEHNR, CDR2 FQNEAQ (reference sequence). The CDR3 runs 14 residues. The ends were cut back, 5 bases at V and 5 bases at J, with 13 bases in the middle. The CDR3 is CASSPWGFDQPQHF. CDR3 sequence (DNA): TGTGCCAGCAGCCCCTGGGGTTTCGATCAGCCCCAGCATTTT. Looking up the rest from reference TRBV7-9 and TRBJ1-5 gives the full variable domain: DTGVSQNPRHKITKRGQNVTFRCDPISEHNRLYWYRQTLGQGPEFLTYFQNEAQLEKSRLLSDRFSAERPKGSFSTLEIQRTEQGDSAMYLCASSPWGFDQPQHFGDGTRLSIL.

CDR3 nucleotides: TGTGCCAGTAGTATAATCTCGGCATTCTCTGAAGCTTTCTTT. The encoded protein is CASSIISAFSEAFF. The gene calls are TRBV19 and TRBJ1-1; D is unresolved. This CDR3 has 14 amino acids. With 2 bases removed from V and 6 bases from J, the gap between germline ends came to 13 bases. The germline CDR1 and CDR2 sequences are LNHDA and SQIVND (reference sequence).

The rearrangement links TRBV14 to TRBJ1-2; no clear D gene. Germline values: CDR1 SGHDN, CDR2 FVKESK. This CDR3 is 15 amino acids long. V was pared by 3 bases and J by 2 bases, with 13 bases between. The CDR3 bases are TGTGCCAGCAGCCACGGTCGGAACCTGAACTATGGCTACACCTTC. Protein product: CASSHGRNLNYGYTF.

The V gene is TRBV28, the J gene TRBJ2-7, with 8 bases matching TRBD2. V was clipped by 6 bases and J by 6 bases; unmatched bases: 16. The CDR3 runs 16 residues. The germline V gene has CDR1 MDHEN and CDR2 SYDVKM. The CDR3 DNA reads TGTGCCAGCAGAATGATGGGGGCGGGAGGAGGTTCCGAGCAGTACTTC. It encodes CASRMMGAGGGSEQYF.

The V and J genes are TRBV5-1 and TRBJ2-5, with TRBD1 as a possible D gene (6 bases). The CDR3 has 15 residues. The V end was cut by 0 bases, the J end by 2 bases, with 11 bases between. Germline loops: CDR1 SGHRS, CDR2 YFSETQ. CDR3 protein: CASSLGPDRQETQYF. CDR3 coding DNA: TGCGCCAGCAGCTTGGGGCCGGACAGACAAGAGACCCAGTACTTC.